These 5 T cell receptor beta chains came from one sample sequenced in a study of Graves' ophthalmopathy and Graves' hyperthyroidism. RNA served as the template for amplifying TCR beta CDR3 regions. First-round RT-PCR with HTBI primers preceded a second-round multiplex PCR. TCRdb reprocessed the multiplex PCR reads with MiXCR, giving one entry per CDR3 protein. Altogether around 1,000,000 distinct CDR3 sequences are present, about two fifths being singletons, with the ten largest covering around 10%. Specimen: peripheral blood or thyroid tissue (not recorded which). Every receptor here comes from an adult man with Graves' hyperthyroidism.

The chain couples TRBV6-2 or TRBV6-3 to TRBJ1-2; D remains unclear. V gave up 9 bases and J gave up 8 bases, with 25 bases separating them. Per the germline V gene, CDR1 is MNHEY and CDR2 is SVGEGT. CDR3 size: 15 residues. The CDR3 DNA follows: TGTGCCAGTGATCGATCAAATCGGTTTGCGGAGGGCTACACCTTC. Its translation: CASDRSNRFAEGYTF.

The chain couples TRBV7-6 to TRBJ2-5; 8 bases map to TRBD2. CDR1 is SGHVS and CDR2 is FNYEAQ in the germline V gene. V was pared by 5 bases and J by 6 bases, with 14 bases of the junction left unmatched. This CDR3 contains 16 residues. The CDR3 loop is CASSPPTAGGLKTQYF. CDR3 bases: TGTGCCAGCAGCCCGCCCACGGCGGGGGGCTTGAAGACCCAGTACTTC.

Remarks on this clonotype: Germline and junction disagree at one end, which may indicate a read error. The CDR3 is CASSPLAGANVLTF. As DNA, the CDR3 is TGTGCCAGCAGCCCTCTCGCTGGGGCCAACGTCCTGACTTTC. This rearrangement joins TRBV29-1 to TRBJ2-6; D uncertain. Germline V gene data show CDR1 as SQVTM and CDR2 as ANQGSEA. The CDR3 consists of 14 residues.

This clonotype was found many times. V usage is TRBV7-9 and J usage is TRBJ1-5; D is undetermined. V was shortened by 1 base and J by 5 bases, with 9 bases between the two germline ends. Germline V gene data show CDR1 as SEHNR and CDR2 as FQNEAQ (reference sequence). This CDR3 region has 14 residues. For the CDR3, the DNA is TGTGCCAGCAGCTTAGATCAGGCCTATCAGCCCCAGCATTTT. This encodes CASSLDQAYQPQHF. Filled out from reference TRBV7-9 and TRBJ1-5, the complete variable domain reads DTGVSQNPRHKITKRGQNVTFRCDPISEHNRLYWYRQTLGQGPEFLTYFQNEAQLEKSRLLSDRFSAERPKGSFSTLEIQRTEQGDSAMYLCASSLDQAYQPQHFGDGTRLSIL.

Many counts were recorded for this clonotype. This rearrangement joins TRBV14 to TRBJ1-6; 8 bases agree with TRBD1. Germline assignment: CDR1 SGHDN and CDR2 FVKESK. The CDR3 sequence is 15 residues long. V lost 0 bases and J lost 11; bases outside the gene matches: 6. The CDR3, as DNA: TGTGCCAGCAGCCAAGAAGCAGGGGGCGCGACACCCCTCCACTTT. It is translated as CASSQEAGGATPLHF.